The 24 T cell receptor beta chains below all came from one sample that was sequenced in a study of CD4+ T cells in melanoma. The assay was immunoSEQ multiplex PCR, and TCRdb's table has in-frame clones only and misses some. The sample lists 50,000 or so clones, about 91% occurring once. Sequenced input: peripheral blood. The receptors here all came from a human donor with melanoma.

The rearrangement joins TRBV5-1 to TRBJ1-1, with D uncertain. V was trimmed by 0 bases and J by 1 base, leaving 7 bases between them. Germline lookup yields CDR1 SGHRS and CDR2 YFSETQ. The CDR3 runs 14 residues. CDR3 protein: CASSLDGPNTEAFF. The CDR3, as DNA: TGCGCCAGCAGCTTGGACGGGCCGAACACTGAAGCTTTCTTT.

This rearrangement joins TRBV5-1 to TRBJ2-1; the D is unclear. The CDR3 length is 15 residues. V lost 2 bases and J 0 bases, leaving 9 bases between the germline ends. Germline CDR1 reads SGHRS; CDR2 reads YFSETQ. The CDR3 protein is CASSFTASSYNEQFF. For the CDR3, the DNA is TGCGCCAGCAGCTTCACGGCTAGCTCCTACAATGAGCAGTTCTTC.

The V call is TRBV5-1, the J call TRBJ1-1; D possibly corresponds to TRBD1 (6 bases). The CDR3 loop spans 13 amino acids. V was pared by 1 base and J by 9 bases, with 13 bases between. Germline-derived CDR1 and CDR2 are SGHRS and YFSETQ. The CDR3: CASSLSGEGKAFF. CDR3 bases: TGCGCCAGCAGCTTGTCAGGGGAAGGTAAAGCTTTCTTT.

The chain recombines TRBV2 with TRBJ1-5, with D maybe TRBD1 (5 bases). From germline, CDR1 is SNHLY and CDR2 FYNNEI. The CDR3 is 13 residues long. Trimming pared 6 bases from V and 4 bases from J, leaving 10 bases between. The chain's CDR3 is CASRGGLNQPQHF. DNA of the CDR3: TGTGCCAGCAGGGGGGGTTTGAATCAGCCCCAGCATTTT.

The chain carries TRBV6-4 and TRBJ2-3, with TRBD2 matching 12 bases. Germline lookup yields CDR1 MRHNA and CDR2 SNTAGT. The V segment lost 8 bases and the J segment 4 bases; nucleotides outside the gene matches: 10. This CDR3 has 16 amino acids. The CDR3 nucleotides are TGTGCCAGCGCCCCCGGGGCTAGCGGGGGGGCAGATACGCAGTATTTT. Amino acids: CASAPGASGGADTQYF.

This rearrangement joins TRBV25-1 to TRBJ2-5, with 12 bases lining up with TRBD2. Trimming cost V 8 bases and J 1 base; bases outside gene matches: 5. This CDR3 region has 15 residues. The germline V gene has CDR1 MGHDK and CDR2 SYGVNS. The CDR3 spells CASPPSGGVQETQYF. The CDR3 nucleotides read TGTGCCAGCCCACCTAGCGGGGGGGTCCAAGAGACCCAGTACTTC. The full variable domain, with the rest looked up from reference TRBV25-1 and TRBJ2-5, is EADIYQTPRYLVIGTGKKITLECSQTMGHDKMYWYQQDPGMELHLIHYSYGVNSTEKGDLSSESTVSRIRTEHFPLTLESARPSHTSQYLCASPPSGGVQETQYFGPGTRLLVL.

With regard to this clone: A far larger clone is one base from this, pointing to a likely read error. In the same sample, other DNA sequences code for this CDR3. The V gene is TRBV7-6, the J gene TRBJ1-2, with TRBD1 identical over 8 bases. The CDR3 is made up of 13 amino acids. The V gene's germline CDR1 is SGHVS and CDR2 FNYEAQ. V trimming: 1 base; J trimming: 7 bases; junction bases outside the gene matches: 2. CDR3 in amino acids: CASSLGTGSGYTF. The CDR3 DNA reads TGTGCCAGCAGCTTAGGGACAGGGAGTGGCTACACCTTC. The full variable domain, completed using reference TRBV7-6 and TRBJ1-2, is GAGVSQSPRYKVTKRGQDVALRCDPISGHVSLYWYRQALGQGPEFLTYFNYEAQQDKSGLPNDRFSAERPEGSISTLTIQRTEQRDSAMYRCASSLGTGSGYTFGSGTRLTVV.

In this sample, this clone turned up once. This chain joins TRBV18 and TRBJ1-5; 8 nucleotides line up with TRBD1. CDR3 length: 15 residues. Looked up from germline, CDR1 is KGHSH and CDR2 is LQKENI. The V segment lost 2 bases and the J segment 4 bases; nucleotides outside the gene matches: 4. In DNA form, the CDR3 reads TGTGCCAGCTCACCAGGGACAGGCGAAAATCAGCCCCAGCATTTT. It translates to CASSPGTGENQPQHF.

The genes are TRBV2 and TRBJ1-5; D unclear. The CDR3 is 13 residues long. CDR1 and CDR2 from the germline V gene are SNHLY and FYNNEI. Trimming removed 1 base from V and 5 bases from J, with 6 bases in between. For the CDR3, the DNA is TGTGCCAGCAGTGAAGTTTGGGATCAGCCCCAGCATTTT. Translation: CASSEVWDQPQHF.

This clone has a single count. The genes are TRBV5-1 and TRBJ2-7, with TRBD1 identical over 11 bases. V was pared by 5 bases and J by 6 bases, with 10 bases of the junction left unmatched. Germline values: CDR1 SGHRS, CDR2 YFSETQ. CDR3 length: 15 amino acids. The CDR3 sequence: CASRQTAGTGGEQYF. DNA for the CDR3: TGCGCCAGCAGACAGACGGCCGGGACAGGGGGCGAGCAGTACTTC. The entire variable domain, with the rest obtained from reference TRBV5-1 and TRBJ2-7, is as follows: KAGVTQTPRYLIKTRGQQVTLSCSPISGHRSVSWYQQTPGQGLQFLFEYFSETQRNKGNFPGRFSGRQFSNSRSEMNVSTLELGDSALYLCASRQTAGTGGEQYFGPGTRLTVT.

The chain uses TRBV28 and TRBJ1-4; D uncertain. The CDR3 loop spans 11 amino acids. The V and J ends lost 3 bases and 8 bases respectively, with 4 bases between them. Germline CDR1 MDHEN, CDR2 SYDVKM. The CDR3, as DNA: TGTGCCAGCAGTTTCGGCGAAAAACTGTTTTTT. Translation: CASSFGEKLFF. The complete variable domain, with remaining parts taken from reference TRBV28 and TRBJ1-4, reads DVKVTQSSRYLVKRTGEKVFLECVQDMDHENMFWYRQDPGLGLRLIYFSYDVKMKEKGDIPEGYSVSREKKERFSLILESASTNQTSMYLCASSFGEKLFFGSGTQLSVL.

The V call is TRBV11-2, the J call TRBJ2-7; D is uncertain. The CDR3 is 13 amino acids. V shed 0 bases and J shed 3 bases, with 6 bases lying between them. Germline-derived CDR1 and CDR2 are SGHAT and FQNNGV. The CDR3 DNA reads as TGTGCCAGCAGCTTAGACGTCCGCTACGAGCAGTACTTC. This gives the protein CASSLDVRYEQYF.

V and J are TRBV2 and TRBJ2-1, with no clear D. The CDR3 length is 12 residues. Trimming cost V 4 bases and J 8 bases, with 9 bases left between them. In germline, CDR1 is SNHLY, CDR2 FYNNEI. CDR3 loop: CASSGLGDEQFF. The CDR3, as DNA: TGTGCCAGCAGTGGTTTGGGTGATGAGCAGTTCTTC.

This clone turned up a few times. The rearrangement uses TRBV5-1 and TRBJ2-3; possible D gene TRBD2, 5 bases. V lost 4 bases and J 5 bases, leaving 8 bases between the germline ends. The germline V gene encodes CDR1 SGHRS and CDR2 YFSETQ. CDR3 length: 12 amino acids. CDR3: CASSQAGDTQYF. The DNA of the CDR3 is TGCGCCAGCAGCCAGGCGGGAGATACGCAGTATTTT.

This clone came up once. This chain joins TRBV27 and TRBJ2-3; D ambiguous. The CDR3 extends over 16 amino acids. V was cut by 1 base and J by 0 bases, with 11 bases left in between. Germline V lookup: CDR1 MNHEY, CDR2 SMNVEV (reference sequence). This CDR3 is CASSLWASTSTDTQYF. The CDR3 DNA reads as TGTGCCAGCAGTTTATGGGCCAGTACTAGCACAGATACGCAGTATTTT.

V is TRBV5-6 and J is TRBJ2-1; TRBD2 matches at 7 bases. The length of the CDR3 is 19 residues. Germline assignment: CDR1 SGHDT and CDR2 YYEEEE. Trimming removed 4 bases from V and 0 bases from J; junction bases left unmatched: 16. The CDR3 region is CASSPPTPWGGSSYNEQFF. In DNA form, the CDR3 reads TGTGCCAGCAGCCCCCCAACACCCTGGGGGGGGAGCTCCTACAATGAGCAGTTCTTC.

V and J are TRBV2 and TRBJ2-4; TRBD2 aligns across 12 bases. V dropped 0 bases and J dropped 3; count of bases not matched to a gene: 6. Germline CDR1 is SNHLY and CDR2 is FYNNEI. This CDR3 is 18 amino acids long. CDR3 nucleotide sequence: TGTGCCAGCAGTGAAGCTTCACCGACTAGCGGGGGCAAAAACATTCAGTACTTC. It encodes CASSEASPTSGGKNIQYF.

CDR3 nucleotides: TGCGCCAGCAGCCAAGCACTCGGGACAGGGGACGGCTACACCTTC. Protein: CASSQALGTGDGYTF. This chain connects TRBV4-1 to TRBJ1-2; the match to TRBD1 covers 10 bases. Trimming cost V 1 base and J 8 bases; bases outside gene matches: 7. The CDR3 length is 15 residues. Germline V lookup: CDR1 MGHRA, CDR2 YSYEKL.

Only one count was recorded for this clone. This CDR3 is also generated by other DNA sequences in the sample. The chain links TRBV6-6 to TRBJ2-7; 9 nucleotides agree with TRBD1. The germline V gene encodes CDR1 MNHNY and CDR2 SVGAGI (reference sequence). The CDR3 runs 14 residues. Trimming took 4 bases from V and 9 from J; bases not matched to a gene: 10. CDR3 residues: CASSWGQGRIGQYF. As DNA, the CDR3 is TGTGCCAGCAGTTGGGGACAGGGACGGATCGGGCAGTACTTC.

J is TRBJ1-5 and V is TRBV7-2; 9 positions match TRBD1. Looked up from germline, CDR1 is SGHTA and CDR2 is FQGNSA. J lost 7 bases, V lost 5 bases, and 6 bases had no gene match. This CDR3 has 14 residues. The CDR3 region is CASSHGQGRQPQHF. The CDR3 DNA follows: TGTGCCAGCAGCCACGGACAGGGGCGGCAGCCCCAGCATTTT.

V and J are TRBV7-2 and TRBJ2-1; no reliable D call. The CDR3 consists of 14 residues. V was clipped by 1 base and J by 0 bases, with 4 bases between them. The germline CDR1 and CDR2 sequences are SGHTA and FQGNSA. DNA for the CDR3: TGTGCCAGCAGCTTAGAGATCTCCTACAATGAGCAGTTCTTC. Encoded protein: CASSLEISYNEQFF. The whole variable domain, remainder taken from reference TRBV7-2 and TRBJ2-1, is GAGVSQSPSNKVTEKGKDVELRCDPISGHTALYWYRQSLGQGLEFLIYFQGNSAPDKSGLPSDRFSAERTGGSVSTLTIQRTQQEDSAVYLCASSLEISYNEQFFGPGTRLTVL.

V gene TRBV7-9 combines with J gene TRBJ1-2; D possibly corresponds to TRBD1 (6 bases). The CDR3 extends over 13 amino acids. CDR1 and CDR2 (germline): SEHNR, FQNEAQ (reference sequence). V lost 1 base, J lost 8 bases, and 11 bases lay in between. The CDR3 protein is CASSLDRVGGYTF. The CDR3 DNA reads TGTGCCAGCAGCTTAGACAGGGTTGGAGGCTACACCTTC.

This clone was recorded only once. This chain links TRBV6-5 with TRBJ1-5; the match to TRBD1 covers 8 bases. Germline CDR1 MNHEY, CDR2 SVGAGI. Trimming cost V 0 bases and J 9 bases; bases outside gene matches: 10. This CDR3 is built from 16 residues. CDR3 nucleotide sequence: TGTGCCAGCAGTTACTCGACCGGAACAGGGGGGGGGCCCCAGCATTTT. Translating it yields CASSYSTGTGGGPQHF.

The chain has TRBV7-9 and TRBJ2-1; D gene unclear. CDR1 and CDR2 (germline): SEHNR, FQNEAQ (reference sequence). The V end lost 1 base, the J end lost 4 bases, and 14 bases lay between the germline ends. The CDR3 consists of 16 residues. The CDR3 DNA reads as TGTGCCAGCAGCTTAGATGGCCACCCCTCTTACAATGAGCAGTTCTTC. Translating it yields CASSLDGHPSYNEQFF.